Sequencing of this T cell receptor (beta chain) was carried out in a study of vaccination and CD4 T cells after COVID-19. Study context: SARS-CoV-2, HCoV-NL63, HCoV-OC43 and HCoV-229E supplied the overlapping spike peptides used to stimulate cells.

The CDR3 is made up of 14 amino acids. CDR1 is MNHNS, CDR2 SASEGT, per germline. J lost 3 bases, V lost 5 bases, and 3 bases had no gene match. The sample's treatment: approximately 10-day PBMC culture with coronavirus spike peptide pools or control peptides (ViraFEST assay). The assay that was used to sequence DNA from cultured CD4+ T cells was the Oncomine TCR Beta short-read assay. A single record per CDR3 protein comes from TCRdb applying MiXCR to the PCR reads. Found here are around 8,300 distinct CDR3 sequences, 50% of them singletons; the top ten hold approximately 21%. This clonotype was found a few times. Its target is not known.

The gene calls are TRBV6-1 and TRBJ2-7; 11 nucleotides line up with TRBD2. The clonotype originates from a human donor who had recovered from COVID-19. Sequenced material: CD4+ T cells from blood, cultured in vitro. The CDR3 loop reads CASSRLAGGYEQYF. The DNA for the CDR3 is TGTGCCAGCAGTCGCCTAGCGGGGGGCTACGAGCAGTACTTC.